A selection of T cell receptor beta chains follows, all from one sample in a study of blood T cell repertoires in COVID-19. The table came from immunoSEQ multiplex PCR; TCRdb's copy has only in-frame clones and leaves some out. The repertoire consists of roughly 52,000 clones, with 70% to 85% occurring once and the leading ten covering 11%. The material sequenced was peripheral blood. The receptors shown here come from a man older than 75 with COVID-19, enrolled during active disease. The CDR3 runs from the conserved cysteine through the conserved F or W. The D gene is left open where the match is weak. Some rows mark clone size as missing; the rest say once, few, many or name a class of expanded clone.

v_call	j_call	d_call	clone_size	cdr3_nt	cdr3_aa
TRBV2	TRBJ2-2	NA	NA	TGTGCCAGCCAGGTTGAAACAGGGTTGATTACCGGGGAGCTGTTTTTT	CASQVETGLITGELFF
TRBV18	TRBJ1-1	TRBD1	NA	TGTGCCAGCTCATTACCGGGACAGGCCACCGTTGAAGCTTTCTTT	CASSLPGQATVEAFF
TRBV7-6	TRBJ1-1	TRBD1	NA	TGTGCCAGCAGTGGACAGGAGAACACTGAAGCTTTCTTT	CASSGQENTEAFF
TRBV28	TRBJ2-7	NA	NA	TGTGCCAGCACCGCAGGTCTTGCCTACGAGCAGTACTTC	CASTAGLAYEQYF
TRBV5-4	TRBJ2-7	TRBD1	NA	TGTGCCAGCAGCTGGACAGGGGTGGACGAGCAGTACTTC	CASSWTGVDEQYF
TRBV19	TRBJ1-1	TRBD1	NA	TGTGCCAGTAGTGAGCGACAGGGGCTGAACACTGAAGCTTTCTTT	CASSERQGLNTEAFF
TRBV5-1	TRBJ1-6	NA	NA	TGCGCCAGCAGCTTAACGACAGGAGATAATTCACCCCTCCACTTT	CASSLTTGDNSPLHF
TRBV18	TRBJ2-7	NA	NA	TGTGCCAGCTCACCTCTAGACAGGTTTGCTCGCGAGCAGTACTTC	CASSPLDRFAREQYF
TRBV7-8	TRBJ2-3	TRBD1	NA	TGTGCCAGCAGCCCTCGGACAGGGCAGGTGGATACGCAGTATTTT	CASSPRTGQVDTQYF
TRBV7-2	TRBJ2-1	TRBD2	NA	TGTGCCAGCAGCGCCAAGGCGGGAGGGCCCGGTGAGCAGTTCTTC	CASSAKAGGPGEQFF
TRBV5-1	TRBJ2-1	NA	NA	TGCGCCAGCAGCTTCTTAGCGGCAGGGGGCAATGAGCAGTTCTTC	CASSFLAAGGNEQFF
TRBV6-6	TRBJ1-1	NA	NA	TGTGCCAGCAGCCTCGCGGATTTGAACACTGAAGCTTTCTTT	CASSLADLNTEAFF
TRBV4-2	TRBJ2-7	NA	NA	TGTGCCAGCAGCCAAGAATATAGCGGACTGACCTACGAGCAGTACTTC	CASSQEYSGLTYEQYF
TRBV7-9	TRBJ2-2	NA	NA	TGTGCCACCTACAAAGGGGACACGAACACCGGGGAGCTGTTTTTT	CATYKGDTNTGELFF
TRBV4-1	TRBJ2-3	NA	NA	TGCGCCAGCAGCCAAGAGATGGGGGCCAGGGGACGCACAGATACGCAGTATTTT	CASSQEMGARGRTDTQYF
TRBV5-6	TRBJ2-6	NA	NA	TGTGCCAGCAGCTTGATCTTACACTCTGGGGCCAACGTCCTGACTTTC	CASSLILHSGANVLTF
TRBV5-4	TRBJ1-2	TRBD1	NA	TGTGCCAGCAGCCCGGGACAGAACTATGGCTACACCTTC	CASSPGQNYGYTF
TRBV7-2	TRBJ2-5	NA	NA	TGTGCCAGCAGTGGACTAACCCAAGAGACCCAGTACTTC	CASSGLTQETQYF
TRBV9	TRBJ2-1	TRBD2	NA	TGTGCCAGCAGCGTGAGCATCGGGAGGGCCTTGTACAATGAGCAGTTCTTC	CASSVSIGRALYNEQFF
TRBV5-1	TRBJ1-4	NA	NA	TGCGCCAGCAGCTTGGACCAGCTACCAGGAGGACTGTTTTTT	CASSLDQLPGGLFF
TRBV5-1	TRBJ2-2	NA	few	TGCGCCAGCAGCTTCCGACAGGGACTCACCGGGGAGCTGTTTTTT	CASSFRQGLTGELFF